One and the same sample provided the 21 T cell receptor beta chains below, sequenced in a study of CD8 T cells in Susac syndrome. The RNA input was about 0.5 to 1 ug, and it was reverse transcribed with random hexamers. Each CDR3 protein is one row after TCRdb ran MiXCR on the immunoSEQ multiplex PCR reads. Of some 97,000 distinct CDR3 sequences in the sample, 95% were seen once. The sequencing sample was made of CD8+ T cells from PBMCs. The receptors were gathered from a human donor with Susac syndrome.

The chain links TRBV2 to TRBJ1-1, with D perhaps TRBD1 (5 bases). There are 15 residues in the CDR3. Per the germline V gene, CDR1 is SNHLY and CDR2 is FYNNEI. The V end lost 8 bases, the J end lost 1 base, and 17 bases lay between the germline ends. CDR3 protein: CASSPYRSRNTEAFF. The CDR3 DNA reads TGTGCCAGCTCCCCCTACAGGTCCAGGAACACTGAAGCTTTCTTT.

This sequence joins TRBV25-1 and TRBJ2-1; possible D gene TRBD2, 5 bases. The germline V gene encodes CDR1 MGHDK and CDR2 SYGVNS. The CDR3 contains 13 residues. Trimming took 5 bases from V and 1 from J, leaving 6 bases between them. DNA of the CDR3: TGTGCCAGCAGTCGGGAATCCTACAATGAGCAGTTCTTC. This translates into CASSRESYNEQFF. The entire variable domain, with the rest obtained from reference TRBV25-1 and TRBJ2-1, is as follows: EADIYQTPRYLVIGTGKKITLECSQTMGHDKMYWYQQDPGMELHLIHYSYGVNSTEKGDLSSESTVSRIRTEHFPLTLESARPSHTSQYLCASSRESYNEQFFGPGTRLTVL.

The chain uses TRBV29-1 and TRBJ2-7, with 8 bases that match TRBD1. This CDR3 is built from 14 residues. The junction had 11 bases not matched to a gene; V was cut back by 7 bases and J by 3 bases. CDR1 is SQVTM, CDR2 ANQGSEA, per germline. CDR3 bases: TGCAGCGGTGGCTCGACAGGGGTAATCTACGAGCAGTACTTC. This sequence encodes CSGGSTGVIYEQYF.

V usage is TRBV6-1 and J usage is TRBJ1-6; 8 bases align to TRBD1. The germline V gene encodes CDR1 MNHNS and CDR2 SASEGT. V dropped 4 bases and J dropped 9; count of bases not matched to a gene: 5. The CDR3 runs to 14 residues. This CDR3 is CASSGSTGASPLHF. Written as DNA, the CDR3 is TGTGCCAGCAGTGGATCGACAGGGGCTTCACCCCTCCACTTT.

The sample holds one count of this clonotype. The chain employs TRBV3-1 and TRBJ1-6; tentatively, D is TRBD1 (6 bases). The CDR3 runs 19 residues. Germline V gives CDR1 LGHDT, CDR2 YNNKEL (reference sequence). V lost 4 bases, J lost 12 bases, and 31 bases lay in between. Here the CDR3 reads CASSPTGLRGLGAREPLHF. The CDR3 DNA reads TGTGCCAGCAGCCCGACAGGACTTCGGGGACTGGGGGCCAGGGAACCCCTCCACTTT.

The J gene is TRBJ2-2, the V gene TRBV9; weak D call: TRBD1 (6 bases). Germline CDR1 reads SGDLS; CDR2 reads YYNGEE. This CDR3 has 15 amino acids. V was clipped by 0 bases and J by 6 bases, with 12 bases between them. The CDR3 region is CASSVATGGPGELFF. DNA of the CDR3: TGTGCCAGCAGCGTAGCTACTGGGGGCCCCGGGGAGCTGTTTTTT.

In its sample, this clonotype was seen once. The V call is TRBV20-1, the J call TRBJ2-3; 8 nucleotides agree with TRBD2. The CDR3 is made up of 15 amino acids. V trimming: 6 bases; J trimming: 2 bases; junction bases outside the gene matches: 10. The germline CDR1 and CDR2 sequences are DFQATT and SNEGSKA (reference sequence). CDR3 DNA sequence: TGCAGTGCACCACTAGCGGTACACTCCACAGATACGCAGTATTTT. Translating gives CSAPLAVHSTDTQYF.

This clonotype appeared once. This chain connects TRBV20-1 to TRBJ2-1; tentative D call: TRBD1 (5 bases). CDR3 length: 12 residues. CDR1 and CDR2 (germline): DFQATT, SNEGSKA (reference sequence). The V end lost 0 bases, the J end lost 8 bases, and 8 bases lay between the germline ends. The DNA for the CDR3 is TGCAGTGCTAGAGAAGGGGTCTATGAGCAGTTCTTC. Translation gives CSAREGVYEQFF.

The chain employs TRBV14 and TRBJ2-7; 10 nucleotides line up with TRBD1. V lost 6 bases, J lost 4 bases, and 6 bases stayed unmatched. Germline V CDR1 and CDR2: SGHDN, FVKESK. This CDR3 comprises 14 residues. The CDR3 here is CASSRQGAGYEQYF. The CDR3 region has the DNA TGTGCCAGCAGTCGACAGGGGGCTGGGTACGAGCAGTACTTC.

The chain combines TRBV3-1 with TRBJ2-6; 8 bases are a match to TRBD2. Germline V gene sequence: CDR1 LGHDT, CDR2 YNNKEL (reference sequence). CDR3 length: 19 residues. J was trimmed by 0 bases and V by 3 bases; bases with no gene match: 10. CDR3 in amino acids: CASSHTSGTIDSGANVLTF. For the CDR3, the DNA is TGTGCCAGCAGCCACACTAGCGGAACTATCGACTCTGGGGCCAACGTCCTGACTTTC.

The rearrangement joins TRBV4-2 to TRBJ1-1; perhaps TRBD1 as D (6 bases). The V end lost 4 bases, the J end lost 3 bases, and 15 bases lay between the germline ends. Per germline, CDR1 LGHNA and CDR2 YNFKEQ. The length of the CDR3 is 15 residues. The CDR3, as DNA: TGTGCCAGCAGCCGGGGGTACAGGGAGGACACTGAAGCTTTCTTT. Translated, it gives CASSRGYREDTEAFF.

This clonotype showed up just a few times. The CDR3 region is CASSPGSTDTQYF. As DNA, the CDR3 is TGTGCCAGCAGTCCCGGGAGCACAGATACGCAGTATTTT. The gene calls are TRBV27 and TRBJ2-3; D ambiguous. The V gene's germline CDR1 is MNHEY and CDR2 SMNVEV (reference sequence). This CDR3 comprises 13 residues. V shed 5 bases and J shed 0 bases, with 6 bases lying between them.

The chain uses TRBV20-1 and TRBJ2-3; D possibly corresponds to TRBD1 (5 bases). This CDR3 has 12 residues. CDR1 and CDR2 from the germline V gene are DFQATT and SNEGSKA (reference sequence). V was shortened by 3 bases and J by 8 bases, with 12 bases between the two germline ends. Here the CDR3 reads CSASPTDGTQYF. For the CDR3, the DNA is TGCAGTGCTAGCCCGACAGATGGTACGCAGTATTTT.

The table lists this clonotype with a count of one. This sequence joins TRBV15 and TRBJ2-3, with D hard to call. The germline CDR1 and CDR2 sequences are LNHNV and YYDKDF (reference sequence). V was cut by 1 base and J by 1 base, with 6 bases left in between. This CDR3 contains 14 residues. CDR3 amino acids: CATSRGTRTDTQYF. The CDR3, as DNA: TGTGCCACCAGCAGAGGTACCCGCACAGATACGCAGTATTTT.

This rearrangement joins TRBV21-1 to TRBJ2-7. TRBV21-1 is classified as a pseudogene. This CDR3 contains 11 residues. The CDR3 is CASSPQEEQYF. The CDR3 DNA is TGTGCCAGCAGCCCCCAGGAGGAGCAGTACTTC.

The rearrangement links TRBV7-8 to TRBJ1-1; no firm D call. Trimming pared 2 bases from V and 4 bases from J, leaving 8 bases between. Per germline, CDR1 SGHVS and CDR2 FQNEAQ. The CDR3 has 13 residues. CDR3 protein: CASSLPGITEAFF. The CDR3, as DNA: TGTGCCAGCAGCTTACCCGGGATCACTGAAGCTTTCTTT. The full variable domain, in which reference TRBV7-8 and TRBJ1-1 provide the parts outside the CDR3, is GAGVSQSPRYKVAKRGQDVALRCDPISGHVSLFWYQQALGQGPEFLTYFQNEAQLDKSGLPSDRFFAERPEGSVSTLKIQRTQQEDSAVYLCASSLPGITEAFFGQGTRLTVV.

V usage is TRBV9 and J usage is TRBJ2-6; unclear D gene. The CDR3 is 12 amino acids. Germline lookup yields CDR1 SGDLS and CDR2 YYNGEE. V was shortened by 3 bases and J by 15 bases, with 13 bases between the two germline ends. CDR3 residues: CASSASSGGLTF. The CDR3 DNA is TGTGCCAGCAGCGCATCCAGTGGTGGCCTGACTTTC.

The CDR3 protein is CASSGGGIQPQHF. CDR3 nucleotides: TGTGCCAGCAGTGGCGGGGGGATTCAGCCCCAGCATTTT. The genes are TRBV6-5 and TRBJ1-5; D possibly corresponds to TRBD1 (5 bases). The CDR3 is made up of 13 amino acids. Trimming took 5 bases from V and 6 from J, leaving 11 bases between them. Germline-derived CDR1 and CDR2 are MNHEY and SVGAGI.

The V call is TRBV20-1, the J call TRBJ1-2, with D perhaps matching TRBD1 (5 bases). V was shortened by 1 base and J by 4 bases, with 10 bases between the two germline ends. CDR1 and CDR2 (germline): DFQATT, SNEGSKA (reference sequence). The CDR3 contains 13 residues. The CDR3 bases are TGCAGTGCTAGAGGTCAGGGAGCCTATGGCTACACCTTC. This codes for CSARGQGAYGYTF.

The chain has TRBV5-6 and TRBJ1-2, with D possibly TRBD1 on 5 matching bases. Per germline, CDR1 SGHDT and CDR2 YYEEEE. This CDR3 has 12 amino acids. V was cut by 3 bases and J by 6 bases, with 9 bases left in between. The CDR3 here is CASSSGDHGYTF. The CDR3, as DNA: TGTGCCAGCAGCTCTGGGGACCATGGCTACACCTTC. The full variable domain, its missing parts supplied by reference TRBV5-6 and TRBJ1-2, is DAGVTQSPTHLIKTRGQQVTLRCSPKSGHDTVSWYQQALGQGPQFIFQYYEEEERQRGNFPDRFSGHQFPNYSSELNVNALLLGDSALYLCASSSGDHGYTFGSGTRLTVV.

This chain joins TRBV3-1 and TRBJ1-2; the D is unclear. CDR1 and CDR2 from the germline V gene are LGHDT and YNNKEL (reference sequence). The CDR3 covers 12 residues. Trimming removed 0 bases at V and 7 bases at J, with 6 bases between. CDR3 nucleotide sequence: TGTGCCAGCAGCCAAGAAAGCGTTGGCTACACCTTC. Translating gives CASSQESVGYTF.